These T cell receptor beta chains were read from a single sample in a study of response to subunit inactivated influenza vaccine. A single record per CDR3 protein comes from TCRdb applying MiXCR to the RT-PCR reads. The sample has more than 700,000 distinct CDR3 sequences, 21% seen once. The sequences come from PBMCs from blood, collected 5 days after vaccination. Source of these receptors: a man over 45 who received an inactivated influenza vaccine. CDR3s include the opening cysteine and the closing phenylalanine or tryptophan. Fields, in order: clone size, D gene, V gene, CDR3 length, J gene, CDR3 DNA, CDR3 protein. A D gene is named only where the DNA matches it firmly. For some rows the clone size is stated as once, few or many, or as a class when expanded; others skip it.

clone size: few
D gene: .
V gene: TRBV5-6
CDR3 length: 15
J gene: TRBJ2-1
CDR3 DNA: TGTGCCAGCAGCTATGGGACTGGGCCCTACAATGAGCAGTTCTTC
CDR3 protein: CASSYGTGPYNEQFF

clone size: .
D gene: TRBD1
V gene: TRBV7-2
CDR3 length: 16
J gene: TRBJ2-2
CDR3 DNA: TGTGCCAGCAGCTCTGGACAGGGGAATATGGCCGGGGAGCTGTTTTTT
CDR3 protein: CASSSGQGNMAGELFF

clone size: few
D gene: TRBD2
V gene: TRBV4-2
CDR3 length: 16
J gene: TRBJ2-1
CDR3 DNA: TGTGCCAGCAGCCAAATAAGCGGGGGGCCCTTTGGTGAGCAGTTCTTC
CDR3 protein: CASSQISGGPFGEQFF

clone size: .
D gene: .
V gene: TRBV28
CDR3 length: 15
J gene: TRBJ2-3
CDR3 DNA: TGTGCCAGCAGTTCCTACGGGAGAAGGCCAGATACGCAGTATTTT
CDR3 protein: CASSSYGRRPDTQYF

clone size: .
D gene: .
V gene: TRBV10-2
CDR3 length: 16
J gene: TRBJ2-4
CDR3 DNA: TGCGCCAGCAGAACGAAGGCTAGGGGCCCAGGGGACATTCAGTACTTC
CDR3 protein: CASRTKARGPGDIQYF

clone size: .
D gene: .
V gene: TRBV7-8
CDR3 length: 13
J gene: TRBJ2-4
CDR3 DNA: TGTGCCAGCAGCTTAGACATCCAAAACATTCAGTACTTC
CDR3 protein: CASSLDIQNIQYF

clone size: few
D gene: .
V gene: TRBV20-1
CDR3 length: 14
J gene: TRBJ2-7
CDR3 DNA: TGCAGTGCTAGAATTTCGGCGCAGGGCTACGAGCAGTACTTC
CDR3 protein: CSARISAQGYEQYF

clone size: .
D gene: TRBD1
V gene: TRBV6-2/TRBV6-3
CDR3 length: 15
J gene: TRBJ2-1
CDR3 DNA: TGTGCCAGCGCCAATACAGGGGGCATAGGCGATGAGCAGTTCTTC
CDR3 protein: CASANTGGIGDEQFF

clone size: .
D gene: .
V gene: TRBV5-1
CDR3 length: 17
J gene: TRBJ1-3
CDR3 DNA: TGCGCCAGCAGCTTGGTTGGGGGGGACCTCTCTGGAAACACCATATATTTT
CDR3 protein: CASSLVGGDLSGNTIYF

clone size: few
D gene: .
V gene: TRBV20-1
CDR3 length: 14
J gene: TRBJ1-1
CDR3 DNA: TGCAGTGCTACGAGAAGCAGCATGAACACTGAAGCTTTCTTT
CDR3 protein: CSATRSSMNTEAFF

clone size: many
D gene: TRBD2
V gene: TRBV9
CDR3 length: 15
J gene: TRBJ2-1
CDR3 DNA: TGTGCCAGCAGCGTAACCAGCGGGAGTGATGGTGAGCAGTTCTTC
CDR3 protein: CASSVTSGSDGEQFF

clone size: many
D gene: TRBD1
V gene: TRBV6-2/TRBV6-3
CDR3 length: 18
J gene: TRBJ1-5
CDR3 DNA: TGTGCCAGCAGACGCCGGGACAGGGGAAGAGAGGAACGGGGGCCCCAGCATTTT
CDR3 protein: CASRRRDRGREERGPQHF

clone size: few
D gene: TRBD1
V gene: TRBV20-1
CDR3 length: 14
J gene: TRBJ2-7
CDR3 DNA: TGCAGTGCCCCAGGGACAGGAAACTCCTACGAGCAGTACTTC
CDR3 protein: CSAPGTGNSYEQYF

clone size: .
D gene: .
V gene: TRBV6-1
CDR3 length: 15
J gene: TRBJ2-2
CDR3 DNA: TGTGCCAGCAACCAGTGGGGCAGGGGTACCGGGGAGCTGTTTTTT
CDR3 protein: CASNQWGRGTGELFF

clone size: .
D gene: .
V gene: TRBV3-1
CDR3 length: 16
J gene: TRBJ2-1
CDR3 DNA: TGTGCCAGCAGCCAAGAGCGCGGTGGTAGCTACAATGAGCAGTTCTTC
CDR3 protein: CASSQERGGSYNEQFF

clone size: few
D gene: TRBD1
V gene: TRBV5-1
CDR3 length: 14
J gene: TRBJ1-5
CDR3 DNA: TGCGCCAGCAGCACGACAGGGGGCAATCAGCCCCAGCATTTT
CDR3 protein: CASSTTGGNQPQHF

clone size: few
D gene: TRBD1
V gene: TRBV20-1
CDR3 length: 13
J gene: TRBJ1-1
CDR3 DNA: TGCAGTGCTCCTCGACAGGGTGGTACTGAAGCTTTCTTT
CDR3 protein: CSAPRQGGTEAFF

clone size: few
D gene: TRBD1
V gene: TRBV5-5
CDR3 length: 16
J gene: TRBJ2-3
CDR3 DNA: TGTGCCAGCAGCTTGTATGGGACAGGACCCACAGATACGCAGTATTTT
CDR3 protein: CASSLYGTGPTDTQYF

clone size: .
D gene: TRBD2
V gene: TRBV10-3
CDR3 length: 15
J gene: TRBJ2-3
CDR3 DNA: TGTGCCATCGGCCAGACTAGCGGTAGCACAGATACGCAGTATTTT
CDR3 protein: CAIGQTSGSTDTQYF

clone size: .
D gene: .
V gene: TRBV29-1
CDR3 length: 15
J gene: TRBJ1-1
CDR3 DNA: TGCAGCGTTGAAGATTTCGGGGGCTCGGGCACTGAAGCTTTCTTT
CDR3 protein: CSVEDFGGSGTEAFF

clone size: few
D gene: TRBD1
V gene: TRBV29-1
CDR3 length: 15
J gene: TRBJ1-2
CDR3 DNA: TGCAGCGTTGAGGACCCTCCCGGGACAGGTTATGGCTACACCTTC
CDR3 protein: CSVEDPPGTGYGYTF

clone size: few
D gene: .
V gene: TRBV24-1
CDR3 length: 15
J gene: TRBJ2-3
CDR3 DNA: TGTGCCACCAGTGATTTGCTAGCAGAGGTAGATACGCAGTATTTT
CDR3 protein: CATSDLLAEVDTQYF

clone size: .
D gene: TRBD2
V gene: TRBV4-3
CDR3 length: 16
J gene: TRBJ2-7
CDR3 DNA: TGCGCCAGCAGCCAAGATTGGGCTAGCGGGACCTACGAGCAGTACTTC
CDR3 protein: CASSQDWASGTYEQYF

clone size: .
D gene: .
V gene: TRBV18
CDR3 length: 15
J gene: TRBJ2-3
CDR3 DNA: TGTGCCAGCTCACCAGCGGGGCGAAGCACAGATACGCAGTATTTT
CDR3 protein: CASSPAGRSTDTQYF

clone size: .
D gene: .
V gene: TRBV7-9
CDR3 length: 15
J gene: TRBJ2-1
CDR3 DNA: TGTGCCAGCAGCGCCGGGGCCTCCCCGTACAATGAGCAGTTCTTC
CDR3 protein: CASSAGASPYNEQFF

clone size: .
D gene: TRBD1
V gene: TRBV5-1
CDR3 length: 14
J gene: TRBJ2-1
CDR3 DNA: TGCGCCAGCAGCAAGGGACAGGCTCGTGATGAGCAGTTCTTC
CDR3 protein: CASSKGQARDEQFF

clone size: few
D gene: .
V gene: TRBV13
CDR3 length: 14
J gene: TRBJ2-7
CDR3 DNA: TGTGCCAGCCGGAGGGTGCAGGCCTCCTACGAGCAGTACTTC
CDR3 protein: CASRRVQASYEQYF